The 21 T cell receptor beta chains below all came from one sample that was sequenced in a study of OX40 agonist ivuxolimab in advanced cancers. Assay: immunoSEQ multiplex PCR; the TCRdb copy retains only in-frame clones and omits some. The repertoire holds around 70,000 clones, with roughly 88% as singletons. Here the sequenced sample was CD4+ or CD8+ T cells sorted from blood, taken in a trial of the OX40 agonist ivuxolimab. The receptors originated from an adult with an advanced solid tumor such as melanoma, head and neck, liver or kidney cancer.

This clone was observed once. V usage is TRBV11-2 and J usage is TRBJ2-7; no firm D call. The CDR3 runs 14 residues. Trimming removed 1 base at V and 0 bases at J, with 7 bases between. Germline CDR1 reads SGHAT; CDR2 reads FQNNGV. CDR3 in DNA: TGTGCCAGCAGCTTAGGGCAGATCTCCTACGAGCAGTACTTC. Its protein product is CASSLGQISYEQYF.

CDR3 sequence reads: CAISESRAGGEQYF. The CDR3, as DNA: TGTGCCATCAGTGAGTCGAGAGCCGGGGGCGAGCAGTACTTC. V gene TRBV10-3 combines with J gene TRBJ2-7, with a possible D match to TRBD2 (6 bases). V was trimmed by 0 bases and J by 6 bases, leaving 12 bases between them. CDR1 ENHRY and CDR2 SYGVKD come from the germline V gene. The CDR3 totals 14 residues.

This sequence joins TRBV5-1 and TRBJ2-7; D uncertain. V lost 4 bases, J lost 2 bases, and 10 bases lay in between. This CDR3 region has 13 residues. Germline V gene sequence: CDR1 SGHRS, CDR2 YFSETQ. The CDR3: CASSPPVAYEQYF. The CDR3 DNA is TGCGCCAGCAGCCCCCCAGTCGCCTACGAGCAGTACTTC.

The chain links TRBV9 to TRBJ2-1; TRBD2 aligns across 12 bases. The CDR3 is 16 residues long. V lost 4 bases, J lost 1 base, and 3 bases stayed unmatched. The germline V gene encodes CDR1 SGDLS and CDR2 YYNGEE. The CDR3 DNA reads TGTGCCAGCAGCCGACTAGCGGGAGCATCCTACAATGAGCAGTTCTTC. It encodes CASSRLAGASYNEQFF.

The chain recombines TRBV9 with TRBJ2-3; D call uncertain. The CDR3 totals 16 residues. The V and J ends lost 0 bases and 0 bases respectively, with 11 bases between them. CDR1 is SGDLS, CDR2 YYNGEE, per germline. CDR3 amino acids: CASSVGTASSTDTQYF. The CDR3 nucleotides read TGTGCCAGCAGCGTAGGAACAGCGTCTAGCACAGATACGCAGTATTTT.

Worth noting for this clone: The CDR3 does not close with the conserved phenylalanine or tryptophan, likely indicating a read error. The V and J genes are TRBV6-5 and TRBJ1-2; D may be TRBD1 (5 bases). The CDR3 loop spans 14 amino acids. Trimming stripped 6 bases from V and 4 bases from J, with 15 bases between. Germline CDR1 MNHEY, CDR2 SVGAGI. CDR3 bases: TGTGCCAGCAGCCCTGGCGGGGGGATCTATGGCTACACCCTC. This codes for CASSPGGGIYGYTL.

The J gene is TRBJ2-7, the V gene TRBV7-2, with D possibly being TRBD2 (6 bases). CDR1 and CDR2 from the germline V gene are SGHTA and FQGNSA. V gave up 3 bases and J gave up 3 bases, with 18 bases separating them. The CDR3 contains 16 residues. The CDR3 here is CASSLGGPGLIYEQYF. CDR3 DNA sequence: TGTGCCAGCAGCTTGGGGGGACCAGGTCTGATCTACGAGCAGTACTTC.

The genes are TRBV6-6 and TRBJ2-5; D call uncertain. Trimming cost V 3 bases and J 2 bases, with 10 bases left between them. Per germline, CDR1 MNHNY and CDR2 SVGAGI (reference sequence). This CDR3 has 14 amino acids. CDR3 amino acids: CASSYSGTQETQYF. The CDR3 DNA sequence: TGTGCCAGCAGTTATTCAGGCACGCAAGAGACCCAGTACTTC.

The rearrangement uses TRBV10-3 and TRBJ2-3; 8 bases are shared with TRBD2. The germline V gene has CDR1 ENHRY and CDR2 SYGVKD. This CDR3 contains 16 residues. The J segment lost 2 bases and the V segment lost 8 bases, leaving 12 bases of the junction unmatched. The CDR3 sequence is CAIYPGGAPYTDTQYF. CDR3 nucleotide sequence: TGTGCCATCTACCCCGGGGGGGCCCCTTACACAGATACGCAGTATTTT.

The V gene is TRBV7-8, the J gene TRBJ2-3; 10 bases fit TRBD2. Looked up from germline, CDR1 is SGHVS and CDR2 is FQNEAQ. This CDR3 comprises 16 residues. The V gene end was trimmed by 3 bases and the J gene end by 1 base; junction bases not matched to a gene: 4. CDR3: CASSLLAGVRTDTQYF. As DNA, the CDR3 is TGTGCCAGCAGCTTGCTAGCGGGGGTTCGCACAGATACGCAGTATTTT. Complete variable domain (other parts from reference TRBV7-8 and TRBJ2-3): GAGVSQSPRYKVAKRGQDVALRCDPISGHVSLFWYQQALGQGPEFLTYFQNEAQLDKSGLPSDRFFAERPEGSVSTLKIQRTQQEDSAVYLCASSLLAGVRTDTQYFGPGTRLTVL.

V usage is TRBV19 and J usage is TRBJ2-1; D remains unclear. CDR1 is LNHDA and CDR2 is SQIVND in the germline V gene (reference sequence). V was pared by 1 base and J by 1 base, with 8 bases between. The CDR3 covers 15 residues. The CDR3 sequence: CASSIAGRSYNEQFF. The CDR3 DNA sequence: TGTGCCAGTAGTATAGCGGGCAGGTCCTACAATGAGCAGTTCTTC.

This chain uses TRBV10-1 with TRBJ2-1; TRBD2 aligns across 11 bases. Germline CDR1 reads WNHNN; CDR2 reads SYGVQD (reference sequence). CDR3 length equals 16 residues. The junction had 9 bases not matched to a gene; V was cut back by 4 bases and J by 7 bases. The CDR3, as DNA: TGCGCCAGCAGTGGAGCTACTAGCGGGAGTGGAAATGAGCAGTTCTTC. Amino acid sequence: CASSGATSGSGNEQFF.

This sequence joins TRBV28 and TRBJ1-1; no reliable D call. CDR1 and CDR2 (germline): MDHEN, SYDVKM. The CDR3 spans 13 residues. Trimming left V 8 bases short and J 0 bases short, with 10 bases between. The CDR3 reads CASSHSMNTEAFF. CDR3 DNA sequence: TGTGCCAGCTCGCACAGCATGAACACTGAAGCTTTCTTT. The full variable domain, rest sourced from reference TRBV28 and TRBJ1-1, is DVKVTQSSRYLVKRTGEKVFLECVQDMDHENMFWYRQDPGLGLRLIYFSYDVKMKEKGDIPEGYSVSREKKERFSLILESASTNQTSMYLCASSHSMNTEAFFGQGTRLTVV.

The gene calls are TRBV7-2 and TRBJ2-7; the match to TRBD1 covers 9 bases. Germline V gives CDR1 SGHTA, CDR2 FQGNSA. The CDR3 loop spans 15 amino acids. J gave up 3 bases and V 5 bases, and 8 bases lay outside the gene matches. CDR3 sequence (DNA): TGTGCCAGCAGCCGGGGACAGGGCCAAAACTACGAGCAGTACTTC. Translation: CASSRGQGQNYEQYF.

V is TRBV5-1 and J is TRBJ1-1; no firm D call. The V gene lost 5 bases and the J gene lost 5 bases, with 19 bases spanning the gap. The CDR3 has 15 residues. The germline CDR1 and CDR2 sequences are SGHRS and YFSETQ. The CDR3 sequence is CASSHYTYKETEAFF. The CDR3 DNA reads as TGCGCCAGCAGTCATTACACCTACAAGGAAACTGAAGCTTTCTTT.

Regarding this clone: This same CDR3 is encoded by further DNA sequences in the sample. The chain couples TRBV6-6 to TRBJ2-1; D is unresolved. V was pared by 2 bases and J by 0 bases, with 8 bases between. Germline-derived CDR1 and CDR2 are MNHNY and SVGAGI (reference sequence). There are 15 residues in the CDR3. As DNA, the CDR3 is TGTGCCAGCAGTTACGAGGCTAGCTCCTACAATGAGCAGTTCTTC. As protein: CASSYEASSYNEQFF.

Here the CDR3 reads CASSPQQDQPQHF. In nucleotides, the CDR3 is TGTGCCAGCAGTCCCCAGCAGGATCAGCCCCAGCATTTT. The chain carries TRBV28 and TRBJ1-5; no firm D call. CDR3 length equals 13 residues. The germline gives CDR1 MDHEN, CDR2 SYDVKM. Trimming shortened V by 5 bases and J by 5 bases, and 10 bases separated the two germline ends.

The J gene is TRBJ1-5, the V gene TRBV19, with D unclear. V was trimmed by 6 bases and J by 4 bases, leaving 7 bases between them. This CDR3 spans 12 amino acids. The germline gives CDR1 LNHDA, CDR2 SQIVND (reference sequence). The CDR3 reads CASRRDNQPQHF. CDR3 nucleotide sequence: TGTGCCAGTAGGAGGGATAATCAGCCCCAGCATTTT.

The chain carries TRBV6-5 and TRBJ1-4; TRBD1 is a possible D gene (6 bases). CDR3 length equals 13 residues. The V and J ends lost 6 bases and 7 bases respectively, with 12 bases between them. Germline CDR1 MNHEY, CDR2 SVGAGI. In DNA, the CDR3 is TGTGCCAGCAGCCAGGGGACCGTTGAAAAACTGTTTTTT. Translated: CASSQGTVEKLFF.

This clone occurred a few times. V gene TRBV30 combines with J gene TRBJ1-1; unclear D gene. Germline CDR1 GTSNPN, CDR2 SVGIG (reference sequence). V lost 4 bases, J lost 2 bases, and 5 bases lay in between. The CDR3 contains 11 residues. CDR3 residues: CAWTVNTEAFF. For the CDR3, the DNA is TGTGCCTGGACTGTAAACACTGAAGCTTTCTTT. Complete variable domain (other parts from reference TRBV30 and TRBJ1-1): SQTIHQWPATLVQPVGSPLSLECTVEGTSNPNLYWYRQAAGRGLQLLFYSVGIGQISSEVPQNLSASRPQDRQFILSSKKLLLSDSGFYLCAWTVNTEAFFGQGTRLTVV.

The V and J genes are TRBV20-1 and TRBJ2-5; D is unresolved. The V end was cut by 1 base, the J end by 7 bases, with 7 bases between. CDR3 length: 11 amino acids. Germline CDR1 is DFQATT and CDR2 is SNEGSKA (reference sequence). The CDR3 region has the DNA TGCAGTGCTAGAGTTCGGGCGACCCAGTACTTC. This translates into CSARVRATQYF.